This T cell receptor (beta chain) was captured in a study of T-cell memory formation after mild COVID-19. Whole-study findings and limits: While clones contracting from day 15 to 85 were balanced between CD4 and CD8, later expanders leaned CD4+. Pre-infection memory contained some responding clones, which suggested that cross-reactive memory had joined. A second wave of clones peaked on day 37, and their SARS-CoV-2 specificity went unconfirmed.

The V gene lost 5 bases and the J gene lost 7 bases, with 18 bases spanning the gap. This CDR3 has 14 amino acids. Germline V gene data show CDR1 as MNHEY and CDR2 as SVGAGI. In its sample, this clonotype was seen many times. As yet, its antigen is unknown. TCRdb re-called the 5' RACE reads through MiXCR, storing one row per CDR3 protein. Here the sample spans more than 14,000 distinct CDR3 sequences, 20% to 25% being singletons. The receptor comes from a man younger than 30 who had mild COVID-19 (a few samples of this study predate the infection). Cell type and time point are not known. V gene TRBV6-5 combines with J gene TRBJ2-7; no definite D call. The specimen was PBMCs or a T cell subset sorted from them (not recorded which). The CDR3 protein is CASSPLLIPQEQYF. CDR3 in DNA: TGTGCCAGCAGTCCTCTCCTAATCCCCCAGGAGCAGTACTTC.